This entry concerns a single TCR beta chain. This sample was taken from a study of T cells in Graves' hyperthyroidism and ophthalmopathy. CDR1 is DFQATT and CDR2 is SNEGSKA in the germline V gene (reference sequence). This CDR3 region has 12 residues. The V end was cut by 6 bases, the J end by 5 bases, with 13 bases between. There were TCR beta CDR3 regions amplified from RNA transcripts. In the first-round RT-PCR of the TCR CDR3, the HTBI primer set was used. TCRdb reprocessed the multiplex PCR reads via MiXCR and lists one record per CDR3 protein. This sample has tens of thousands of distinct CDR3 sequences; 45% to 65% occur once, and the top ten carry more than 30%.

The sequencing sample was made of peripheral blood or thyroid tissue (not recorded which). The rearrangement joins TRBV20-1 to TRBJ1-2, with D possibly being TRBD1 (6 bases). The sequence derives from a man between 18 and 29 years old with Graves' hyperthyroidism. CDR3 nucleotides: TGCAGTGCCACGACAGGCCAGTATGGCTACACCTTC. This gives the protein CSATTGQYGYTF.